This TCR beta chain was retrieved from a study of molecular identifiers for immune sequencing clone quantification. TCRdb re-derived calls from the PCR reads in MiXCR, one entry per CDR3 protein. The sample lists some 97,000 distinct CDR3 sequences; about 24% were seen once. Germline CDR1 is GTSNPN and CDR2 is SVGIG (reference sequence). This CDR3 has 15 residues. V lost 1 base and J 2 bases, leaving 15 bases between the germline ends. The table lists this clonotype with many counts. The chain links TRBV30 to TRBJ2-7; D is perhaps TRBD2 (5 bases). This TCR was sampled from a human donor in good health. Some libraries in this study had Jurkat cell RNA spiked in. The sequenced sample was naive CD8+ T cells from blood, with Jurkat cell RNA spiked in. The sample's subset: FACS-sorted CD8+CD4-CCR7+CD45RA+ naive T cells. The chain's CDR3 is CAWSAGPRAAYEQYF. Written as DNA, the CDR3 is TGTGCCTGGAGTGCTGGCCCGCGGGCCGCCTACGAGCAGTACTTC. Looking up the rest from reference TRBV30 and TRBJ2-7 gives the full variable domain: SQTIHQWPATLVQPVGSPLSLECTVEGTSNPNLYWYRQAAGRGLQLLFYSVGIGQISSEVPQNLSASRPQDRQFILSSKKLLLSDSGFYLCAWSAGPRAAYEQYFGPGTRLTVT.